The following is a TCR beta chain sequence with its context. It has no known antigen specificity. Nothing much larger sits one base from this clone, and base qualities are not available. CDR1 is given as MNHEY and CDR2 as SVGEGT, both from the germline V gene. V is cut by 0 bases and J by 5 bases, and the space between the germline ends is 15 bases. From cysteine to phenylalanine, the CDR3 is 16 amino acids long. The read is trimmed to its CDR3 DNA, 48 bases read in frame from base 1. This sample is part of a study of human T cells and chemical hapten exposure (dated by TCRdb to about 2021). General notes on the study: For sensitization, 2% DPC in acetone was applied to a roughly 2 cm by roughly 2 cm area of upper inner arm skin. Weekly therapeutic DPC doses were additionally applied to the scalp of patients throughout the approximately 24-week study period. Patch testing was performed on the upper back with Finn chambers containing 0.01% DPC, and the patch tests were scored after 6 days according to International Contact Dermatitis Research Group standards. The patient cohort, mostly female, included alopecia areata with under or over 50% scalp involvement, alopecia totalis and alopecia universalis. Libraries were pooled for sequencing, and per-sample TCR yields varied mainly because of small differences in library volumes within the pool. In alopecia patients, the study followed how the peripheral blood TCR repertoire changed in vivo over primary and secondary sensitization to diphenylcyclopropenone (DPC), a hapten. Blood samples were taken from patients before sensitization (week 0) and then at 2, 6 and about 24 weeks after DPC sensitization. For TCR sequencing, blood came from 25 to 35 alopecia patients at anywhere from one to four time points (pre-sensitization, 2, 6 and 24 weeks).

Results the study describes overall, beyond this receptor: Patch test score was positively correlated with the number of PT1 expanded TCRs, with significance at thresholds 8, 16 and 32 but not at 4. Because every patient had alopecia, a presumed autoimmune disease, the patients' immune response might differ from that of healthy individuals. Significantly more large CDR3 similarity clusters were formed by expanded TCRs than by pre-sensitization or healthy control sets, consistent with antigen-driven responses. After repeated subsampling, changes were observed in the strength of the expansion versus patch-test correlation and in the threshold at which the correlation became significant. No change with DPC sensitization was found in the number of TCRs above 1 in 1000 frequency, and no evidence of global repertoire structure alterations was found.

Receptor amplification or capture employed RACE. Sequencing relied on a NextSeq 500. During library preparation, unique molecular identifiers were attached to individual cDNA molecules so that TCRs could be counted quantitatively and reproducibly. From each blood RNA sample, both TCR alpha and TCR beta chains were sequenced. The paper's processing steps were these. The median number of TCRs per sample was 85,000 to 100,000, ranging from about 23,224 to 690,600. V, J and CDR3 annotation of the TCR reads was performed with the Decombinator software suite. To make PS versus PT1 abundance plots, every sample was subsampled to the same number of TCRs (28,000). Expanded TCRs were defined as absent before sensitization and observed at least eight times at the 2-week time point. The public sequencing data were trimmed at Q25 with fastp and processed into clonotypes with MiXCR by TCRdb, which kept only in-frame beta chains. Rows with a matching CDR3 protein are joined into one entry that keeps the most common DNA and genes. What appears here as the V and J calls and clone size reflects TCRdb's work, not the paper's. The sample has 80,000 to 100,000 distinct CDR3 sequences on record, 27% of them singletons. The ten largest clones capture approximately 10% of the sample.

Explained via the paper, the time point label denotes: patch test 3, about 24 weeks after DPC sensitization. The sample's treatment or condition label is to be understood as: therapeutic diphenylcyclopropenone sensitization with weekly scalp DPC. Blood at each patch-test visit was drawn before the patch test was applied. Patients were eligible if aged 18 to 70, diagnosed with alopecia and judged suitable for DPC therapy, and pregnant patients were excluded. Total RNA was extracted from unfractionated whole blood collected in Tempus Blood RNA tubes. This receptor was identified in a man aged 35 to 55 with alopecia areata. Some clones in this sample may be carry-over from other donors' samples. The chain was built from TRBV6-2 or TRBV6-3 and TRBJ2-3, and TRBD1 may be the D gene, going by 6 matching bases. The specimen was whole blood, collected in connection with sensitization to the hapten diphenylcyclopropenone (DPC). The CDR3 reads as follows: CASSYSPSQGGDTQYF. DNA sequence: TGTGCCAGCAGTTACTCCCCTTCCCAAGGGGGAGATACGCAGTATTTT.